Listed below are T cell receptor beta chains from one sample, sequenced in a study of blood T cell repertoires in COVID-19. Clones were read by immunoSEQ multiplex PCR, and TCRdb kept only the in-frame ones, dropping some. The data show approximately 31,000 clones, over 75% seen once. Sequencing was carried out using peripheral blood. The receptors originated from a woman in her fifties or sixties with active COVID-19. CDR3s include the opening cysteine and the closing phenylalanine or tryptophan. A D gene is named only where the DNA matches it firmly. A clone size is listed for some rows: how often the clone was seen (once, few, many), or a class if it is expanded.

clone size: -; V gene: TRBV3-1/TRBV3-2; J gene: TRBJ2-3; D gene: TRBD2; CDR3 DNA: TGTGCCAGCAGCCACGGCGGGAGGGCCACAGATACGCAGTATTTT; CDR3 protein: CASSHGGRATDTQYF
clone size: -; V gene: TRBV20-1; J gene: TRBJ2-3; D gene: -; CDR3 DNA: TGCAGTGCTAGTTACCAGGGCACAGATACGCAGTATTTT; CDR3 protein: CSASYQGTDTQYF
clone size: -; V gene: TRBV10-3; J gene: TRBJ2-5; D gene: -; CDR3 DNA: TGTGCCATCAGTGATGGTAGCGTAGAGACCCAGTACTTC; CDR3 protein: CAISDGSVETQYF
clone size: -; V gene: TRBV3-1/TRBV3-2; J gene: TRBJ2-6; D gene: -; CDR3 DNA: TGTGCCAGCAGACCCTATGGGGCCAACGTCCTGACTTTC; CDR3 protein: CASRPYGANVLTF
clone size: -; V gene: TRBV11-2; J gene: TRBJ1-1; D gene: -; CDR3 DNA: TGTGCCAGCAGCACCCCCGTCACAGGAGATGAAGCTTTCTTT; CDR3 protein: CASSTPVTGDEAFF
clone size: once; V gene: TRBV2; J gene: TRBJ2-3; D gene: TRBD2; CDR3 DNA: TGTGCCAGCAGTTCGGGAATGGGAAGCGGGGGCACAGATACGCAGTATTTT; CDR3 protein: CASSSGMGSGGTDTQYF
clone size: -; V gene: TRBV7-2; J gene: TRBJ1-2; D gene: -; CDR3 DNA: TGTGCCAGCAGGCAAGCGGGGGGGAACGGGGTCAATGGCTACACCTTC; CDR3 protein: CASRQAGGNGVNGYTF
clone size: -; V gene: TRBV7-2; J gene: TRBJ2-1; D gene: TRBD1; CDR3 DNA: TGTGCCAGCAGCTTAGTCAGGGGGCCTTTTAGCAATGAGCAGTTCTTC; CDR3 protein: CASSLVRGPFSNEQFF
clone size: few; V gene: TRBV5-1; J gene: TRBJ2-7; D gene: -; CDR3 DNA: TGCGCCAGCAGCTCCTCCCCGAGCTCCTACGAGCAGTACTTC; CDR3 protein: CASSSSPSSYEQYF
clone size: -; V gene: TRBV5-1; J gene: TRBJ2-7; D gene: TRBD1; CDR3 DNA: TGCGCCAGCAGCTTGGGGGACAGGGGATACGAGCAGTACTTC; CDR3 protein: CASSLGDRGYEQYF
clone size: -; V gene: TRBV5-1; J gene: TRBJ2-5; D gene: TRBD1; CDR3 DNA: TGCGCCAGCAGCCCCAGACAGGGTGAGACCCAGTACTTC; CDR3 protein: CASSPRQGETQYF
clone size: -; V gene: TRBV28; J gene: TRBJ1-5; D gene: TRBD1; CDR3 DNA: TGTGCCAGCAGTTTATTGGGGCAGCACAGGGGATATAGCAATCAGCCCCAGCATTTT; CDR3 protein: CASSLLGQHRGYSNQPQHF
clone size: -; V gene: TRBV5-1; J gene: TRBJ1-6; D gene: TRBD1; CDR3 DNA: TGCGCCAGCAGCTTGGCGCAGGGGGCAAATTCACCCCTCCACTTT; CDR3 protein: CASSLAQGANSPLHF
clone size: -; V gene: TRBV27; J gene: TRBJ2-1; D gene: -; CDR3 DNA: TGTGCCAGCAGTCCCCGGGACTCGATTCACAATGAGCAGTTCTTC; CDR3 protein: CASSPRDSIHNEQFF
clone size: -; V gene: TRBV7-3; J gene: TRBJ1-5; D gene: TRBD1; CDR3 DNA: TGTGCCAGCAGCTTAAGAGGGGGCCAGCCCCAGCATTTT; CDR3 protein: CASSLRGGQPQHF
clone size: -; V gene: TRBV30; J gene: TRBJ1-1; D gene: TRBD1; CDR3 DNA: TGTGCCTGGAGGGACAGGTTGAACACTGAAGCTTTCTTT; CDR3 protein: CAWRDRLNTEAFF
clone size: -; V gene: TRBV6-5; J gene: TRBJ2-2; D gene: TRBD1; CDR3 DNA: TGTGCCAGCAGACGACAGGGTCTGGACACCGGGGAGCTGTTTTTT; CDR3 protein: CASRRQGLDTGELFF
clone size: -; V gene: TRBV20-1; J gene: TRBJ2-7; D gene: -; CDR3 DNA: TGCAGTGCTAGTCTGTTGGCGGGGGCCACCTACGAGCAGTACTTC; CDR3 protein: CSASLLAGATYEQYF
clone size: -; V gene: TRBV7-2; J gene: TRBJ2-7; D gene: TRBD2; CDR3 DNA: TGTGCCAGCAGCTTAGCAGGGGGGGTTGGCGGGAGGACTTCCTACGAGCAGTACTTC; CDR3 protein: CASSLAGGVGGRTSYEQYF
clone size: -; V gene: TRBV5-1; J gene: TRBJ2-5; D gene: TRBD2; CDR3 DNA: TGCGCCAGCAGCTTGGTAGGGACTAGCGGGAGTTGGGAGACCCAGTACTTC; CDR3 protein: CASSLVGTSGSWETQYF
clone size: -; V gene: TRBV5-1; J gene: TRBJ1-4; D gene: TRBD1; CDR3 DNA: TGCGCCAGCAGCTTGGACAGGGGGCTTGAAAAACTGTTTTTT; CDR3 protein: CASSLDRGLEKLFF
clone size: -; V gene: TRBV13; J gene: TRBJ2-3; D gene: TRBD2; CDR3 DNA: TGTGCCAGCAGCTTACAGGGGACTAGCGGGAGGATCACAGATACGCAGTATTTT; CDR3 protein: CASSLQGTSGRITDTQYF
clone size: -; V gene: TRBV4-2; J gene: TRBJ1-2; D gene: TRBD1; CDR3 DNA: TGTGCCAGCAGCCAAGACCTTACGGCAGGGGGAGTCGGTGGCTACACCTTC; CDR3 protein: CASSQDLTAGGVGGYTF
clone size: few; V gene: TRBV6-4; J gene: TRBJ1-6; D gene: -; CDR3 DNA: TGTGCCAGCAGTTTTGACCCGCGGTCGGGACCCCTCCACTTT; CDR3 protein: CASSFDPRSGPLHF
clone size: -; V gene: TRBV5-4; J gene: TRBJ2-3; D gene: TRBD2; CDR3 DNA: TGTGCCAGCAGCCCCGGGACTAGCGGGGGACTGGGAGATACGCAGTATTTT; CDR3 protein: CASSPGTSGGLGDTQYF
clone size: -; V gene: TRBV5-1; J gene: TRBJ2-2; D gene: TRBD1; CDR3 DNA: TGCGCCAGCAGCCCCCGACAGGGTGGGACCGGGGAGCTGTTTTTT; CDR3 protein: CASSPRQGGTGELFF
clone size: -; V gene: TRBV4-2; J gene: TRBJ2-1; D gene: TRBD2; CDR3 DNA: TGTGCCAGCAGCCCGCTAGCGGGTAATGAGCAGTTCTTC; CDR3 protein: CASSPLAGNEQFF
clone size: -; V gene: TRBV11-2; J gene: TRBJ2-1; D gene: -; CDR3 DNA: TGTGCCAGCAGCTGGCTGGAGAGCTCCTACAATGAGCAGTTCTTC; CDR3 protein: CASSWLESSYNEQFF
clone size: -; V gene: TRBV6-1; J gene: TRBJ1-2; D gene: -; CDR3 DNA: TGTGCCAGCAGTGGCGGGCGGGGTCAGCGGCTCTATGGCTACACCTTC; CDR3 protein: CASSGGRGQRLYGYTF
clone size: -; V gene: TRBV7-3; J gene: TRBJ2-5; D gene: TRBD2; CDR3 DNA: TGTGCCAGCAGCTTAAATAGCGGGGGGGTCCAAGAGACCCAGTACTTC; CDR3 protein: CASSLNSGGVQETQYF
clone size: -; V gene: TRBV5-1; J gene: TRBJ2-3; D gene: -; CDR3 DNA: TGCGCCAGCAGCTCTGGGGGGTCCACAGATACGCAGTATTTT; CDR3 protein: CASSSGGSTDTQYF
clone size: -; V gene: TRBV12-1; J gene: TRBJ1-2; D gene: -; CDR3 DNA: TGTGCCAGCAGCTTTACCGGTAGCGCCCCGGGCTACACCTTC; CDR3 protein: CASSFTGSAPGYTF
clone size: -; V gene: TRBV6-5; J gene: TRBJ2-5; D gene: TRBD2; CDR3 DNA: TGTGCCAGCGGCTCTAGCGGGGGGCTAGGAGAGACCCAGTACTTC; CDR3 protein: CASGSSGGLGETQYF
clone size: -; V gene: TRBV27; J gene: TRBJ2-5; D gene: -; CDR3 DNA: TGTGCCAGCAGTTTGGCCCCGGAGACCCAGTACTTC; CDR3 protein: CASSLAPETQYF
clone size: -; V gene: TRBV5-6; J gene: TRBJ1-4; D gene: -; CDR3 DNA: TGTGCCAGCAGCTTGGCGCAGGGCTTTAATGAAAAACTGTTTTTT; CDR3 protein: CASSLAQGFNEKLFF
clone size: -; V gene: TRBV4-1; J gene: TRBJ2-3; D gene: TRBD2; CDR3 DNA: TGCGCCAGCAGCCGGCGGACTAGCGGGGGAGATACGCAGTATTTT; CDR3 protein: CASSRRTSGGDTQYF
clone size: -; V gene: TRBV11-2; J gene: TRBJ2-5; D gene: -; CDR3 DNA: TGTGCCAGCAGCAAGGACCCAGGGCCTCGAGAGACCCAGTACTTC; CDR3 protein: CASSKDPGPRETQYF
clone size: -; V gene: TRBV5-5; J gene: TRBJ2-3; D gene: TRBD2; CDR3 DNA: TGTGCCAGCAGCGGACTAGCGGGAGCGGGAGCAGATACGCAGTATTTT; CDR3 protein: CASSGLAGAGADTQYF
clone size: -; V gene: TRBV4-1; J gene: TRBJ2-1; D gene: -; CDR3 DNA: TGCGCCAGCAGCCTTGGGAGGAGCTACAATGAGCAGTTCTTC; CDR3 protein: CASSLGRSYNEQFF
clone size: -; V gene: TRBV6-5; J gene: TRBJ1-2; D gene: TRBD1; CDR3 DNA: TGTGCCAGCTTCCGGACAGGCCCCCATGGCTACACCTTC; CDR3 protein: CASFRTGPHGYTF
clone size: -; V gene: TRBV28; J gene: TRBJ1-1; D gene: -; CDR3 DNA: TGTGCCAGCAGATTCTCCAGGAGGGACACTGAAGCTTTCTTT; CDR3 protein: CASRFSRRDTEAFF
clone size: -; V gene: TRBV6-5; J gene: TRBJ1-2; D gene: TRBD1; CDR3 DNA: TGTGCCAGCAGTTACTCTGGGACAGGGGGCGCCTACGGCTACACCTTC; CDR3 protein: CASSYSGTGGAYGYTF
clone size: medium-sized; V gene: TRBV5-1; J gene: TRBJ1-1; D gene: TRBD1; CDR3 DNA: TGCGCCAGCAGCTTGGGGACAGGGGGCTACACTGAAGCTTTCTTT; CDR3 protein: CASSLGTGGYTEAFF
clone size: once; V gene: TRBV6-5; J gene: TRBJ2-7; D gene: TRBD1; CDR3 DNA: TGTGCCAGCAGTCGGGACAGTTTCTACGAGCAGTACTTC; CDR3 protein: CASSRDSFYEQYF
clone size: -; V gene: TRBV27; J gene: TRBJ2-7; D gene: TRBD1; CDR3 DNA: TGTGCCAGCAGTTTTTCAGGGGGCCCGAGTTCGGGCGAGCAGTACTTC; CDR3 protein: CASSFSGGPSSGEQYF
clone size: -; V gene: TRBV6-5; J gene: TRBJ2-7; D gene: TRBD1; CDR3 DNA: TGTGCCAGCAGCCCAAACAGGGGGGTCTACGAGCAGTACTTC; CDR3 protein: CASSPNRGVYEQYF
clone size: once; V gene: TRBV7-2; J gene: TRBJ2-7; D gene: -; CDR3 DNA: TGTGCCAGCAGCTCGAGACGGGGCTACGAGCAGTACTTC; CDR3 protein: CASSSRRGYEQYF
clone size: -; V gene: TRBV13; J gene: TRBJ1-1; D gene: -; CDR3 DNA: TGTGCCAGCAGTGTAGGGAGGGGCTACACTGAAGCTTTCTTT; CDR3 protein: CASSVGRGYTEAFF
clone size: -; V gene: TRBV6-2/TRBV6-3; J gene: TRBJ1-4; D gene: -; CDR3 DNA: TGTGCCAGCAGCGAGCTCAGGCAAAGTGTGGTGTTTTTT; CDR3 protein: CASSELRQSVVFF
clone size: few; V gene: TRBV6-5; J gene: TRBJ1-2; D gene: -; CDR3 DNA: TGTGCCAGTAGGGGTTCTCGAGGCTACACCTTC; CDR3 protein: CASRGSRGYTF
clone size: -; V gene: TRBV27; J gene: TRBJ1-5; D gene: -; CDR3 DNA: TGTGCCAGCAGTTTATTGGCCACAGGACCCCAGCATTTT; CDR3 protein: CASSLLATGPQHF
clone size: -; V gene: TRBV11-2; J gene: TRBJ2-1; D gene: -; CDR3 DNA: TGTGCCAGCAGCATCGGACACTACAATGAGCAGTTCTTC; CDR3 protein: CASSIGHYNEQFF